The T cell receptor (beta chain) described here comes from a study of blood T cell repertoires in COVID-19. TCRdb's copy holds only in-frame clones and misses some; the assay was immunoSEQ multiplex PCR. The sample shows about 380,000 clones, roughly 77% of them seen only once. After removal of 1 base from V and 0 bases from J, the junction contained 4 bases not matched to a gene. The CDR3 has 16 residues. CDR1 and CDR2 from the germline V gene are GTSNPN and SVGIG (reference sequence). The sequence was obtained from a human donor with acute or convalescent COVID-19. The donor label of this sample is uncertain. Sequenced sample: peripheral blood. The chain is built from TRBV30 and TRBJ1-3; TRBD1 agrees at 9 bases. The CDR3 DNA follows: TGTGCCTGGAGTGCCCTGGGACAGGGCTCTGGAAACACCATATATTTT. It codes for CAWSALGQGSGNTIYF.